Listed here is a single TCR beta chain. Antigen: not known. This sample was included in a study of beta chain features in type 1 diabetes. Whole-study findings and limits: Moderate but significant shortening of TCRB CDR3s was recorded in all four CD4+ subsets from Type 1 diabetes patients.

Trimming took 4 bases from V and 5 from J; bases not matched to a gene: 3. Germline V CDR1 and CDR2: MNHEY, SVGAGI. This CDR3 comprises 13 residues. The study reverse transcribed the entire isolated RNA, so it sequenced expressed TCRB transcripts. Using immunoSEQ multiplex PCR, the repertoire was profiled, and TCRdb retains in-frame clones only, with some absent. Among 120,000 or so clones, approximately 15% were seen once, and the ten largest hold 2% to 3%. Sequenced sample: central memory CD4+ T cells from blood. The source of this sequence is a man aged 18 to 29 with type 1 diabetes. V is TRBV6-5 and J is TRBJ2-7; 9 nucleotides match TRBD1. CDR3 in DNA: TGTGCCAGCAGTTGGGACAGGGAGGACGAGCAGTACTTC. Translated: CASSWDREDEQYF.